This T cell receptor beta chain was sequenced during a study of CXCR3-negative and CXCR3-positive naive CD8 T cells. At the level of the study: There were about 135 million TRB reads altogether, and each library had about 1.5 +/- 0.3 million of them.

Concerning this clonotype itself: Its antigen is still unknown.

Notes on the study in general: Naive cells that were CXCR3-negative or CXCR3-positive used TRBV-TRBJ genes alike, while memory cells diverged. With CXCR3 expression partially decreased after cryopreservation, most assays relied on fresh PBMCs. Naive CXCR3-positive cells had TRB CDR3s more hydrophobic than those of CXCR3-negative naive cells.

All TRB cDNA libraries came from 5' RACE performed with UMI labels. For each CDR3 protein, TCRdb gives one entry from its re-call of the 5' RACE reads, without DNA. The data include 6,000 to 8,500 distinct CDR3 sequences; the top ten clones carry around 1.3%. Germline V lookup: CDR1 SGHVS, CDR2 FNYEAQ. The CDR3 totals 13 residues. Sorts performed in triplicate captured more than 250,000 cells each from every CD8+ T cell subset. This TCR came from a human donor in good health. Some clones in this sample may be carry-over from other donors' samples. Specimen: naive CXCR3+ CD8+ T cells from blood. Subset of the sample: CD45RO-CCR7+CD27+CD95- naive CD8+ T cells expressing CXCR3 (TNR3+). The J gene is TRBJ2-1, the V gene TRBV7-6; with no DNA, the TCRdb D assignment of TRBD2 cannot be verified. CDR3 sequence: CASSSNSGNEQFF.